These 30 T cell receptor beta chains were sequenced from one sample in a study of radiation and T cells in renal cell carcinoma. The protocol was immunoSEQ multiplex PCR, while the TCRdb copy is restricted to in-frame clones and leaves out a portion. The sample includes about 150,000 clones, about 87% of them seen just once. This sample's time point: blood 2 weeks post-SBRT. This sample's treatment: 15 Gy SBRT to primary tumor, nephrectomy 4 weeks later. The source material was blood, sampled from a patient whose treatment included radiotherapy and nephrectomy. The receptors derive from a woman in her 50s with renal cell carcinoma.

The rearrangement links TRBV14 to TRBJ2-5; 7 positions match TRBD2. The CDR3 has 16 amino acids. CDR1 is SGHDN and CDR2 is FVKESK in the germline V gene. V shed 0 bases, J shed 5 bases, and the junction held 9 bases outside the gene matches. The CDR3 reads CASSQDPQRGWETQYF. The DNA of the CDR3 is TGTGCCAGCAGCCAAGATCCCCAGCGGGGTTGGGAGACCCAGTACTTC. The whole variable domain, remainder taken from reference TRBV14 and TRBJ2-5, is EAGVTQFPSHSVIEKGQTVTLRCDPISGHDNLYWYRRVMGKEIKFLLHFVKESKQDESGMPNNRFLAERTGGTYSTLKVQPAELEDSGVYFCASSQDPQRGWETQYFGPGTRLLVL.

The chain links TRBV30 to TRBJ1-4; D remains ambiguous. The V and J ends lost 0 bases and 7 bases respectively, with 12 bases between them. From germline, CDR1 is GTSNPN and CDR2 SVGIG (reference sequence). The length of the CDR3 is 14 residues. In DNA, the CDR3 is TGTGCCTGGAGTGTGACCTCCCGGGGTGAAAAACTGTTTTTT. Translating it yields CAWSVTSRGEKLFF.

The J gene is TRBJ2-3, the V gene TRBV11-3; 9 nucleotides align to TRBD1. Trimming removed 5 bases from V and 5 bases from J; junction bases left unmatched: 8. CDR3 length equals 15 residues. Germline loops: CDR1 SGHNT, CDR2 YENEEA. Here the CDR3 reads CASSLGTGWKDTQYF. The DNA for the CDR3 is TGTGCCAGCAGCCTCGGGACAGGGTGGAAAGATACGCAGTATTTT.

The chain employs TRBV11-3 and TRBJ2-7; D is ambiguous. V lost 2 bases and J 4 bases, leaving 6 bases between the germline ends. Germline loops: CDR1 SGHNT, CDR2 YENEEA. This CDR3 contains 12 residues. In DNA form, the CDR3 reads TGTGCCAGCAGCTTAAATATGTACGAGCAGTACTTC. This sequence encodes CASSLNMYEQYF.

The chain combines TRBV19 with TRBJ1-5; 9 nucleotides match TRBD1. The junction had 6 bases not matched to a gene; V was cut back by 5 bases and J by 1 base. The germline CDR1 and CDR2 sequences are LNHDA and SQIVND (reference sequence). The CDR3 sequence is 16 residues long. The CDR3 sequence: CASSPGQGRSNQPQHF. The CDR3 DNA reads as TGTGCCAGTAGTCCCGGACAGGGGAGGAGCAATCAGCCCCAGCATTTT. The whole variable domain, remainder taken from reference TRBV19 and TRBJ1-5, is DGGITQSPKYLFRKEGQNVTLSCEQNLNHDAMYWYRQDPGQGLRLIYYSQIVNDFQKGDIAEGYSVSREKKESFPLTVTSAQKNPTAFYLCASSPGQGRSNQPQHFGDGTRLSIL.

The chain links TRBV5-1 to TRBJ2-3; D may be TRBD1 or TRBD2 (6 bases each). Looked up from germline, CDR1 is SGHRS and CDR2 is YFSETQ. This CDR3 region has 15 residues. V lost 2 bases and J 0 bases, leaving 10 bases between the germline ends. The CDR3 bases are TGCGCCAGCAGCTTCCGGGGGCAAAGCACAGATACGCAGTATTTT. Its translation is CASSFRGQSTDTQYF.

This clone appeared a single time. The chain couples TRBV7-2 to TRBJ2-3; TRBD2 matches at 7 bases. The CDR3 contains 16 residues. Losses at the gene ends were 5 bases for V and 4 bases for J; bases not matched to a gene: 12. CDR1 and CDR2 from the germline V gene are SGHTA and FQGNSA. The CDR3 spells CASSPLWASGADTQYF. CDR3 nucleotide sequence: TGTGCCAGCAGCCCCCTGTGGGCCAGCGGGGCAGATACGCAGTATTTT.

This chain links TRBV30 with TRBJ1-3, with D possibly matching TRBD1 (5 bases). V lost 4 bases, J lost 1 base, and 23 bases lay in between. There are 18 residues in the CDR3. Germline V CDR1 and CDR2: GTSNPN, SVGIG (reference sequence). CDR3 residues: CAWMLWPPGGGSGNTIYF. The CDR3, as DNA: TGTGCCTGGATGCTGTGGCCGCCGGGGGGGGGATCTGGAAACACCATATATTTT. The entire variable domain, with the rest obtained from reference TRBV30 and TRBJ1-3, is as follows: SQTIHQWPATLVQPVGSPLSLECTVEGTSNPNLYWYRQAAGRGLQLLFYSVGIGQISSEVPQNLSASRPQDRQFILSSKKLLLSDSGFYLCAWMLWPPGGGSGNTIYFGEGSWLTVV.

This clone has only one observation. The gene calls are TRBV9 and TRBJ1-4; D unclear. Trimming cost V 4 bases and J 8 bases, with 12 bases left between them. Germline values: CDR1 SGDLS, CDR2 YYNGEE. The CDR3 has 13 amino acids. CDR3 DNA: TGTGCCAGCAGCCCCACTAACGGGGAAAAACTGTTTTTT. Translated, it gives CASSPTNGEKLFF.

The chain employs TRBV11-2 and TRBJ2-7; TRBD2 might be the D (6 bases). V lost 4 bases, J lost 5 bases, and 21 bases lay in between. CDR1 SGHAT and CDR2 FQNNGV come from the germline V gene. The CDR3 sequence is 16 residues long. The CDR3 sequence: CASSYWPGGGSDEQYF. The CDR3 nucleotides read TGTGCCAGCAGCTACTGGCCGGGTGGGGGGAGCGACGAGCAGTACTTC. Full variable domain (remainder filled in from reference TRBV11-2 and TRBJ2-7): EAGVAQSPRYKIIEKRQSVAFWCNPISGHATLYWYQQILGQGPKLLIQFQNNGVVDDSQLPKDRFSAERLKGVDSTLKIQPAKLEDSAVYLCASSYWPGGGSDEQYFGPGTRLTVT.

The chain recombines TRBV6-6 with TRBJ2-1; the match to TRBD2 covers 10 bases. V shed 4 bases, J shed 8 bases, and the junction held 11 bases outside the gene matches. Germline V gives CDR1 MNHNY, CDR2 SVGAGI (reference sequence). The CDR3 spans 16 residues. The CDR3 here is CASSLSRSGGVHEQFF. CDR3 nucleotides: TGTGCCAGCAGTTTGTCGCGGAGCGGGGGGGTGCATGAGCAGTTCTTC.

The chain's CDR3 is CASSPGLAGGQETQYF. CDR3 nucleotide sequence: TGCGCCAGCAGCCCGGGACTAGCGGGGGGTCAAGAGACCCAGTACTTC. V and J are TRBV5-1 and TRBJ2-5, with TRBD2 matching 15 bases. Germline V gene lookup returns CDR1 SGHRS and CDR2 YFSETQ. Trimming took 4 bases from V and 2 from J; bases not matched to a gene: 3. The CDR3 runs to 16 residues.

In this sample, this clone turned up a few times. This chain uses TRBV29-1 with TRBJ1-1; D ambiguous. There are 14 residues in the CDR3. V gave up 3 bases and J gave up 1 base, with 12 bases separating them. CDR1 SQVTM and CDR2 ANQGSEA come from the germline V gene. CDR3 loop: CSVDKAGANTEAFF. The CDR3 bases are TGCAGCGTTGATAAGGCAGGAGCGAACACTGAAGCTTTCTTT.

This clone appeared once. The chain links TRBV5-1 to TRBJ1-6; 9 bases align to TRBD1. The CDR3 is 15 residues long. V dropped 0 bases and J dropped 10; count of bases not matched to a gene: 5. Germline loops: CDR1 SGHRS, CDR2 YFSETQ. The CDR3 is CASSLGGQGRSPLHF. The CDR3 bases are TGCGCCAGCAGCTTGGGCGGACAGGGGAGATCACCCCTCCACTTT.

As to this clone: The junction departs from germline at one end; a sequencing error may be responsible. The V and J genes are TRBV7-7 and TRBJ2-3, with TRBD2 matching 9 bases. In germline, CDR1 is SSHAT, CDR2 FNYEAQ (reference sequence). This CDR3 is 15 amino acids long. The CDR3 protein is CASSLRGGAADTQYF. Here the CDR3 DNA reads TGTGCTAGCAGCTTACGCGGGGGGGCCGCAGATACGCAGTATTTT.

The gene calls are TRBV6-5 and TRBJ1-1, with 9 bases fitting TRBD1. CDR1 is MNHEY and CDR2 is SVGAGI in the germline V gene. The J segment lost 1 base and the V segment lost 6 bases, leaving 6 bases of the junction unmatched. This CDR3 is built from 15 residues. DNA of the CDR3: TGTGCCAGCAGGGTATCACAGGGGGCGAACACTGAAGCTTTCTTT. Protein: CASRVSQGANTEAFF.

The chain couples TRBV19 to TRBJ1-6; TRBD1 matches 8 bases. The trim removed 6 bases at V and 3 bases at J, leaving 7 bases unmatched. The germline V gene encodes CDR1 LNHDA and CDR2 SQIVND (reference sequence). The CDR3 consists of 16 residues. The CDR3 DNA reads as TGTGCCAGTAGGCCGGGACAGGAGATCTATAATTCACCCCTCCACTTT. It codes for CASRPGQEIYNSPLHF.

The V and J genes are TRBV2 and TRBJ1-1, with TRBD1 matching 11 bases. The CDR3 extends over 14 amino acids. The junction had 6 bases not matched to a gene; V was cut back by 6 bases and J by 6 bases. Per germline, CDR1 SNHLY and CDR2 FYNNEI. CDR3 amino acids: CASRRTGGDPEAFF. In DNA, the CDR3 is TGTGCCAGCAGACGGACAGGGGGCGACCCTGAAGCTTTCTTT.

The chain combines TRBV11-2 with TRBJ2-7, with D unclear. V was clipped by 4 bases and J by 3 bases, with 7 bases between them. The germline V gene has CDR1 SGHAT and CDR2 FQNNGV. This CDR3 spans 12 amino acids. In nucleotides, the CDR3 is TGTGCCAGCAGCTGGGCCTTCTACGAGCAGTACTTC. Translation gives CASSWAFYEQYF.

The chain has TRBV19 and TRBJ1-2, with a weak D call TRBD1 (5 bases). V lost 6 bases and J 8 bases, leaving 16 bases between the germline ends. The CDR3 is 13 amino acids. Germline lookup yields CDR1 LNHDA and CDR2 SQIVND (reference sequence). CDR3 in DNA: TGTGCCAGTAGGTCGGGACCGATGGAGGGCTACACCTTC. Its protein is CASRSGPMEGYTF.

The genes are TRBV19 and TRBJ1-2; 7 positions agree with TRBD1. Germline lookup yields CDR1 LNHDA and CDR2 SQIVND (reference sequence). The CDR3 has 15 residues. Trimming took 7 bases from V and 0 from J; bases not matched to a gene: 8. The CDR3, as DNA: TGTGCCAGTAAAGAGGGACAGACCCCTAACTATGGCTACACCTTC. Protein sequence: CASKEGQTPNYGYTF.

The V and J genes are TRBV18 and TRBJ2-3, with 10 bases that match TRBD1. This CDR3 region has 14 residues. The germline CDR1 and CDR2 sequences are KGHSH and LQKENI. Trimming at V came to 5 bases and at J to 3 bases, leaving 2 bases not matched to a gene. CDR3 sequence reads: CASSDRGHTDTQYF. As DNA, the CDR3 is TGTGCCAGCTCAGACAGGGGGCATACAGATACGCAGTATTTT.

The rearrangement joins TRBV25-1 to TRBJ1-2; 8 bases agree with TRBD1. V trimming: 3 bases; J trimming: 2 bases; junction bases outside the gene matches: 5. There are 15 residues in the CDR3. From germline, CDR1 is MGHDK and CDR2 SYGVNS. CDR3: CASSDARQGNYGYTF. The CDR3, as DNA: TGTGCCAGCAGTGATGCGAGACAGGGGAACTATGGCTACACCTTC.

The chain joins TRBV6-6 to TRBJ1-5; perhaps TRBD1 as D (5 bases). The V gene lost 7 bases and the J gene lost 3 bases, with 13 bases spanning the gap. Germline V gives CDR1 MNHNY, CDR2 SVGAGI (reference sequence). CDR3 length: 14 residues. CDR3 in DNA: TGTGCCAGCACCGAAAGGGGATACAATCAGCCCCAGCATTTT. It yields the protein CASTERGYNQPQHF.

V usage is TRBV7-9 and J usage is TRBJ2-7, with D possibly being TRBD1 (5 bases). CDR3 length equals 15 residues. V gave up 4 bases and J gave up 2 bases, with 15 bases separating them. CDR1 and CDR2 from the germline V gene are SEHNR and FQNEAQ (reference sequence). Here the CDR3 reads CASSSNPQGTYEQYF. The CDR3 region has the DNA TGTGCCAGCAGCTCAAACCCCCAGGGCACCTACGAGCAGTACTTC. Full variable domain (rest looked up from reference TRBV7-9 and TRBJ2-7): DTGVSQNPRHKITKRGQNVTFRCDPISEHNRLYWYRQTLGQGPEFLTYFQNEAQLEKSRLLSDRFSAERPKGSFSTLEIQRTEQGDSAMYLCASSSNPQGTYEQYFGPGTRLTVT.

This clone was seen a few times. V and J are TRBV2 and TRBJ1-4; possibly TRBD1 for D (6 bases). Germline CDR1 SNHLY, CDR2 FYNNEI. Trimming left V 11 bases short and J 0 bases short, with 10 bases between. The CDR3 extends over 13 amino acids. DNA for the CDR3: TGTGCCGGACAGACAACAACTAATGAAAAACTGTTTTTT. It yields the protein CAGQTTTNEKLFF.

CDR3 nucleotides: TGCGCCAGCAGCTTTGAGGGTACTGAAGCTTTCTTT. Its protein product is CASSFEGTEAFF. The gene calls are TRBV5-1 and TRBJ1-1; D remains ambiguous. V was pared by 2 bases and J by 5 bases, with 7 bases between. The CDR3 runs 12 residues. Germline lookup yields CDR1 SGHRS and CDR2 YFSETQ.

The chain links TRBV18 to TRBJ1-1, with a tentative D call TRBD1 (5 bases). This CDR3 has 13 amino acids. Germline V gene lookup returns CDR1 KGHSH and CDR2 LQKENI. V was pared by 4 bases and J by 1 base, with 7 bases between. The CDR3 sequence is CASSQGWNTEAFF. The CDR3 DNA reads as TGTGCCAGCTCACAGGGGTGGAACACTGAAGCTTTCTTT. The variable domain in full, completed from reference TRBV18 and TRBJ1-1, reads NAGVMQNPRHLVRRRGQEARLRCSPMKGHSHVYWYRQLPEEGLKFMVYLQKENIIDESGMPKERFSAEFPKEGPSILRIQQVVRGDSAAYFCASSQGWNTEAFFGQGTRLTVV.

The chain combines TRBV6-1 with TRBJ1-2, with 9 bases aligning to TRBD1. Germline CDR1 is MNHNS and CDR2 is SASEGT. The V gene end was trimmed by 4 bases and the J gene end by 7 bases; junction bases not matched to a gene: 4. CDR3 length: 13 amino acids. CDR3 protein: CASSVQGAFGYTF. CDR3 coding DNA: TGTGCCAGCAGTGTACAGGGGGCGTTTGGCTACACCTTC.

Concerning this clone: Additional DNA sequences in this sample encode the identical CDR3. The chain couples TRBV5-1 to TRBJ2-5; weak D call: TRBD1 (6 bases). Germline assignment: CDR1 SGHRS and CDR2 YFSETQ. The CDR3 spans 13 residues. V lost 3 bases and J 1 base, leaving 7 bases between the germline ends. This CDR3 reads CASSWTAQETQYF. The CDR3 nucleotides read TGCGCCAGCAGCTGGACAGCCCAAGAGACCCAGTACTTC. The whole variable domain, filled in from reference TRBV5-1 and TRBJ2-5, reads KAGVTQTPRYLIKTRGQQVTLSCSPISGHRSVSWYQQTPGQGLQFLFEYFSETQRNKGNFPGRFSGRQFSNSRSEMNVSTLELGDSALYLCASSWTAQETQYFGPGTRLLVL.